This T cell receptor beta chain was captured by sequencing in a study of blood T cell repertoires in COVID-19. Overall study context: PBMCs, B-cell-depleted T cells, or T cells were the source of the cDNA or gDNA that made up the material.

Assay used: immunoSEQ multiplex PCR; TCRdb lists only in-frame clones, some missing. The repertoire holds about 68,000 clones, with roughly 85% as singletons. Per germline, CDR1 SNHLY and CDR2 FYNNEI. This CDR3 has 17 amino acids. Germline trimming cut 6 bases from V and 2 bases from J; bases unmatched to any gene: 8. This clonotype originated in a man aged 25 to 40 with acute or convalescent COVID-19. The specimen sequenced was peripheral blood. The chain employs TRBV2 and TRBJ2-3; 13 nucleotides match TRBD2. The CDR3 DNA sequence: TGTGCCAGCAGCCGACTAGCGGGAGGACTCTACACAGATACGCAGTATTTT. Translating gives CASSRLAGGLYTDTQYF.